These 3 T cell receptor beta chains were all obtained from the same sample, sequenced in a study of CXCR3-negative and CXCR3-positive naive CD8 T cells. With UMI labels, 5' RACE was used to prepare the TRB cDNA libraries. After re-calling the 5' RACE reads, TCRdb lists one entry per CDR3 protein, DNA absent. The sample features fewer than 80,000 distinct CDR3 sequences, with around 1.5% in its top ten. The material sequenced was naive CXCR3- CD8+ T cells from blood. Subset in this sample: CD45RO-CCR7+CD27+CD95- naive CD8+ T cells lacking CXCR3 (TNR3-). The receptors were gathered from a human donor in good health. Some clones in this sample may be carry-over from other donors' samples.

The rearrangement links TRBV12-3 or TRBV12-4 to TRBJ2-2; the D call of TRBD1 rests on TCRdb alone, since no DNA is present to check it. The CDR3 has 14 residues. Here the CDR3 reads CAAGHGGSDGELFF.

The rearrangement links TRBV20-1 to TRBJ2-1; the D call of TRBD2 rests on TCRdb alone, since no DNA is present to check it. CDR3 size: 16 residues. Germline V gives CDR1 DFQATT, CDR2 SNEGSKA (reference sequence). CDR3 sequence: CSASGTERGDYNEQFF.

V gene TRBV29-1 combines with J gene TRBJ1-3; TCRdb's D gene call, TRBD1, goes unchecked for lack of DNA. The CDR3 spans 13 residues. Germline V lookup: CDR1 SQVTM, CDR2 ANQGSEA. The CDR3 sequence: CSVTDRRGNTIYF.